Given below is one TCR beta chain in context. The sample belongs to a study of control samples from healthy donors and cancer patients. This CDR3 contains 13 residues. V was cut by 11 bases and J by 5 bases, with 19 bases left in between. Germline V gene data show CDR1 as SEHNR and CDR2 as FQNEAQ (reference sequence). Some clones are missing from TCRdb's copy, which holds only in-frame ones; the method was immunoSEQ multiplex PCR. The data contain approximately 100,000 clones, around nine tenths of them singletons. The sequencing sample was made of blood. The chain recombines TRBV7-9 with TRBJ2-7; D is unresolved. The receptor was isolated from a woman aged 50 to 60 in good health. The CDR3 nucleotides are TGTGCCGTCTCCACCACAAGGGCCGACGAGCAGTACTTC. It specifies CAVSTTRADEQYF.